Below are 20 T cell receptor beta chains sequenced from a single sample in a study of T cells in Graves' hyperthyroidism and ophthalmopathy. The TCR beta CDR3 regions underwent amplification using RNA transcripts as the source. The HTBI set primed first-round TCR CDR3 RT-PCR. Using its own MiXCR run on the multiplex PCR reads, TCRdb lists one record per CDR3 protein. Altogether about 260,000 distinct CDR3 sequences are present, about a sixth being singletons, with the ten largest covering approximately 30%. The sequenced sample was blood. These receptors all stem from a young woman with Graves' ophthalmopathy.

This chain joins TRBV7-2 and TRBJ2-3; TRBD2 matches at 12 bases. After removal of 6 bases from V and 6 bases from J, the junction contained 7 bases not matched to a gene. The CDR3 length is 15 residues. Germline V gene data show CDR1 as SGHTA and CDR2 as FQGNSA. CDR3 bases: TGTGCCAGCAGAACGACTAGCGGGAGTGGCGATACGCAGTATTTT. Translating gives CASRTTSGSGDTQYF.

In its sample, this clonotype was seen many times. The rearrangement uses TRBV27 and TRBJ2-7; 8 bases align to TRBD2. This CDR3 is 15 amino acids long. The V gene's germline CDR1 is MNHEY and CDR2 SMNVEV (reference sequence). V dropped 5 bases and J dropped 6; count of bases not matched to a gene: 12. CDR3 sequence reads: CASSPGGGRVREQYF. DNA of the CDR3: TGTGCCAGCAGTCCGGGGGGGGGCCGGGTCCGCGAGCAGTACTTC.

The rearrangement joins TRBV19 to TRBJ1-2; D gene unclear. The length of the CDR3 is 11 residues. Germline V CDR1 and CDR2: LNHDA, SQIVND (reference sequence). The CDR3 DNA is TGTGCTTCGAATACTGCCTATGGCTACACCTTC. Its translation is CASNTAYGYTF.

There are many counts of this clonotype. The V and J genes are TRBV6-1 and TRBJ1-3; D not resolved. CDR1 MNHNS and CDR2 SASEGT come from the germline V gene. CDR3 length equals 16 residues. The ends were cut back, 3 bases at V and 0 bases at J, with 12 bases in the middle. The CDR3 loop reads CASSDRARASGNTIYF. DNA of the CDR3: TGTGCCAGCAGTGATCGGGCGCGGGCCTCTGGAAACACCATATATTTT.

This clonotype was counted ten times or more. The chain carries TRBV19 and TRBJ1-2; no reliable D call. Trimming left V 5 bases short and J 8 bases short, with 15 bases between. The CDR3 has 13 amino acids. From germline, CDR1 is LNHDA and CDR2 SQIVND (reference sequence). The CDR3 loop is CASSSGRMGGYTF. The DNA for the CDR3 is TGTGCCAGTAGTTCTGGCAGGATGGGAGGCTACACCTTC.

This clonotype was seen at least ten times. This sequence joins TRBV4-3 and TRBJ2-2, with TRBD2 matching 10 bases. CDR1 and CDR2 (germline): LGHNA, YSLEER. The CDR3 is made up of 13 amino acids. After removal of 11 bases from V and 4 bases from J, the junction contained 4 bases not matched to a gene. The CDR3 coding sequence is TGCGCCTCTAGCGGGAGTCTCACCGGGGAGCTGTTTTTT. It codes for CASSGSLTGELFF.

In its sample, this clonotype was seen many times. This chain links TRBV11-2 with TRBJ2-7; 7 bases line up with TRBD2. V shed 5 bases and J 6 bases; nucleotides not matched to a gene: 19. Germline CDR1 is SGHAT and CDR2 is FQNNGV. This CDR3 is 17 amino acids long. The CDR3 DNA reads as TGTGCCAGCAGCCCAGAGGCTGGGGGGGACCACGGGGGCGAGCAGTACTTC. Amino acids: CASSPEAGGDHGGEQYF.

This sequence joins TRBV5-6 and TRBJ2-7; D may be TRBD1 or TRBD2 (5 bases each). V gave up 3 bases and J gave up 4 bases, with 20 bases separating them. The CDR3 sequence is 16 residues long. In germline, CDR1 is SGHDT, CDR2 YYEEEE. CDR3: CASSSDGGFFEYEQYF. DNA for the CDR3: TGTGCCAGCAGCTCTGATGGGGGATTCTTTGAGTACGAGCAGTACTTC.

There are many counts of this clonotype. The chain links TRBV6-1 to TRBJ2-7; TRBD1 is a possible D gene (6 bases). The CDR3 contains 15 residues. The V gene's germline CDR1 is MNHNS and CDR2 SASEGT. V lost 3 bases and J 3 bases, leaving 15 bases between the germline ends. The CDR3 DNA follows: TGTGCCAGCAGTGAGGCCCCTCGACAGGACTACGAGCAGTACTTC. Its protein product is CASSEAPRQDYEQYF.

This clonotype was counted ten times or more. The gene calls are TRBV3-1 and TRBJ1-1; a possible D gene is TRBD1 (6 bases). V lost 4 bases, J lost 1 base, and 10 bases lay in between. The CDR3 extends over 14 amino acids. Germline V gives CDR1 LGHDT, CDR2 YNNKEL (reference sequence). The CDR3 region is CASSPRDKNTEAFF. CDR3 coding DNA: TGTGCCAGCAGCCCCCGGGACAAGAACACTGAAGCTTTCTTT.

At least ten counts were recorded for this clonotype. CDR3 loop: CASSFLAGGGGEQFF. CDR3 nucleotide sequence: TGTGCCAGCAGTTTTCTAGCGGGAGGCGGCGGTGAGCAGTTCTTC. The chain joins TRBV12-3 or TRBV12-4 to TRBJ2-1; 11 nucleotides line up with TRBD2. Trimming took 3 bases from V and 9 from J; bases not matched to a gene: 7. This CDR3 contains 15 residues.

This clonotype was detected many times. The chain couples TRBV20-1 to TRBJ2-7; 7 bases agree with TRBD2. J was trimmed by 2 bases and V by 3 bases; bases with no gene match: 10. Germline CDR1 is DFQATT and CDR2 is SNEGSKA (reference sequence). The CDR3 is 15 residues long. CDR3 bases: TGCAGTGCTAGCAGGGTGACTAGCTTCACCTACGAGCAGTACTTC. Its translation is CSASRVTSFTYEQYF.

At least ten counts were recorded for this clonotype. The genes are TRBV28 and TRBJ2-7; 10 nucleotides agree with TRBD2. The germline gives CDR1 MDHEN, CDR2 SYDVKM. The CDR3 has 16 amino acids. The V segment lost 5 bases and the J segment 0 bases; nucleotides outside the gene matches: 7. The CDR3 loop is CASSRQSGGGSYEQYF. As DNA, the CDR3 is TGTGCCAGCAGTCGTCAAAGCGGGGGGGGCTCCTACGAGCAGTACTTC.

The chain carries TRBV2 and TRBJ2-3; 9 bases are a match to TRBD2. This CDR3 is 16 amino acids long. J was trimmed by 5 bases and V by 0 bases; bases with no gene match: 6. The germline V gene has CDR1 SNHLY and CDR2 FYNNEI. For the CDR3, the DNA is TGTGCCAGCAGTGAAGCCGTAGCGGGAGTGGGAGATACGCAGTATTTT. Residues: CASSEAVAGVGDTQYF.

This clonotype was picked up a small number of times. With a much larger clone just one base away, this may be a read error. The V gene is TRBV6-1, the J gene TRBJ1-5; 11 bases fit TRBD1. CDR1 MNHNS and CDR2 SASEGT come from the germline V gene. V lost 6 bases and J lost 7; bases outside the gene matches: 11. The CDR3 contains 16 residues. CDR3 sequence (DNA): TGTGCCAGCAGATCCGGGACAGGGGGAAGTCGGCAGCCCCAGCATTTT. Translating it yields CASRSGTGGSRQPQHF.

This clonotype was counted ten times or more. This chain uses TRBV6-5 with TRBJ1-6, with a weak D call TRBD1 (6 bases). V dropped 0 bases and J dropped 5 bases, with 11 bases sitting between them. The CDR3 runs 16 residues. The V gene's germline CDR1 is MNHEY and CDR2 SVGAGI. The CDR3: CASSYSSGADNSPLHF. The CDR3 region has the DNA TGTGCCAGCAGTTACTCGTCAGGGGCCGATAATTCACCCCTCCACTTT.

This clonotype was recorded many times. This rearrangement joins TRBV10-3 to TRBJ2-1; D is perhaps TRBD2 (6 bases). Trimming took off 5 bases at V and 0 bases at J, with 17 bases between the two ends. The CDR3 is made up of 17 amino acids. Germline CDR1 ENHRY, CDR2 SYGVKD. In DNA form, the CDR3 reads TGTGCCATCAGTAGCCTAGGCGGGGCGGACTCCTACAATGAGCAGTTCTTC. Its translation: CAISSLGGADSYNEQFF.

This clonotype came up many times. The chain combines TRBV2 with TRBJ2-5, with 7 bases that match TRBD2. Germline V gene data show CDR1 as SNHLY and CDR2 as FYNNEI. This CDR3 region has 18 residues. V gave up 6 bases and J gave up 1 base; unmatched junction bases: 17. The CDR3 loop is CASRDQLSAGRSQETQYF. CDR3 DNA: TGTGCCAGCAGGGACCAGCTATCAGCGGGGCGCAGCCAAGAGACCCAGTACTTC.

The V call is TRBV29-1, the J call TRBJ2-7; possible D gene TRBD2, 6 bases. This CDR3 is 14 amino acids long. Germline CDR1 reads SQVTM; CDR2 reads ANQGSEA. V was cut by 2 bases and J by 2 bases, with 13 bases left in between. The CDR3 DNA sequence: TGCAGCGTTGAATCGGGGGTAATCGCCTACGAGCAGTACTTC. Amino acid sequence: CSVESGVIAYEQYF.

This clonotype occurred many times. The chain uses TRBV5-1 and TRBJ2-7, with D unresolved. V was clipped by 2 bases and J by 2 bases, with 11 bases between them. Germline assignment: CDR1 SGHRS and CDR2 YFSETQ. CDR3 length: 14 amino acids. CDR3 nucleotides: TGCGCCAGCAGCTTCGTACCGAACACCTACGAGCAGTACTTC. It specifies CASSFVPNTYEQYF.